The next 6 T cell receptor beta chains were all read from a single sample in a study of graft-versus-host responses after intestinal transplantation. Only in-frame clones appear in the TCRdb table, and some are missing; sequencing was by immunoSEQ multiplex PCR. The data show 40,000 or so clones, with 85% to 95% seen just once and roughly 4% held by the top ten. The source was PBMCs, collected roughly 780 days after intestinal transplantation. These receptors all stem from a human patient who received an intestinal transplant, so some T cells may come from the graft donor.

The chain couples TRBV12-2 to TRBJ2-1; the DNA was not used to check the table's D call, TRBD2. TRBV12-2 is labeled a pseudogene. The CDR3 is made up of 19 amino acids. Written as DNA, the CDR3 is TGTGCAAGTCGCTATCCTCGGGTTGCGGGACTAGGGGATCTTGATGAGCAGTTCTTC. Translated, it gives CASRYPRVAGLGDLDEQFF.

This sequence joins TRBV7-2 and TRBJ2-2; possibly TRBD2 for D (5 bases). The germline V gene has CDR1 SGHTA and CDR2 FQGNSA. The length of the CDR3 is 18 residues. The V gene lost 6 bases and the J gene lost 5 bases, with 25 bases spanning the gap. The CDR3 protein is CASSLTLSWTRWTGELFF. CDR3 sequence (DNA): TGTGCCAGCAGTCTAACTTTGTCTTGGACTCGATGGACCGGGGAGCTGTTTTTT.

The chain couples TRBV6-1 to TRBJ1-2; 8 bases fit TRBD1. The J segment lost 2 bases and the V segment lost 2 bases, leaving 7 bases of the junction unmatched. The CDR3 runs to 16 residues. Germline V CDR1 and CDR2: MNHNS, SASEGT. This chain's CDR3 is CASSEPDREGNYGYTF. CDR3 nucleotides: TGTGCCAGCAGTGAACCGGACAGGGAGGGAAACTATGGCTACACCTTC.

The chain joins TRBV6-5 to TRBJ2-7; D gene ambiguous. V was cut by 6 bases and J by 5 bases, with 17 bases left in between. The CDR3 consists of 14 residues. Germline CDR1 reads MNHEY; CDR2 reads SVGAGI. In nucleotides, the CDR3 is TGTGCCAGCAGCCCCGGGCTCATGGGCAACGAGCAGTACTTC. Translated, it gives CASSPGLMGNEQYF.

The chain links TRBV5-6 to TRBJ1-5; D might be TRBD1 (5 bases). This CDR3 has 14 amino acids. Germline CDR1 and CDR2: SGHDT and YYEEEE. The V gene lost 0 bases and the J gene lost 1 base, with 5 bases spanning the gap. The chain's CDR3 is CASSLGGSNQPQHF. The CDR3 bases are TGTGCCAGCAGCTTGGGGGGCAGCAATCAGCCCCAGCATTTT.

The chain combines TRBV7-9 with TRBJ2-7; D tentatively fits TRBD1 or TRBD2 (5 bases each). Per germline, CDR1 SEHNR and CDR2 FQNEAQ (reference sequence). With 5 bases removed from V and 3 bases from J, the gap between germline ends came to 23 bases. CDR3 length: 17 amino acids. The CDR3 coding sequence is TGTGCCAGCAGCCCCCTATCTGGGACCGTTATCGACTACGAGCAGTACTTC. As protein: CASSPLSGTVIDYEQYF. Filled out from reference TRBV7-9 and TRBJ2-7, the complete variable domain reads DTGVSQNPRHKITKRGQNVTFRCDPISEHNRLYWYRQTLGQGPEFLTYFQNEAQLEKSRLLSDRFSAERPKGSFSTLEIQRTEQGDSAMYLCASSPLSGTVIDYEQYFGPGTRLTVT.